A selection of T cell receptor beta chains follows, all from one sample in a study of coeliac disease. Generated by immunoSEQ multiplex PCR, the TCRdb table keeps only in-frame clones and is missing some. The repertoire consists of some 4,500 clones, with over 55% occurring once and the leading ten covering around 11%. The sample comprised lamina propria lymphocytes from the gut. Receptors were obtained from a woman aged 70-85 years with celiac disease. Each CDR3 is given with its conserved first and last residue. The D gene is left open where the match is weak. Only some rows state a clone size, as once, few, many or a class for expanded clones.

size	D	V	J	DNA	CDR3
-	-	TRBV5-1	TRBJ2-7	TGCGCCAGCAGCTTGGGGTCAGGGGGGAACTCCTACGAGCAGTACTTC	CASSLGSGGNSYEQYF
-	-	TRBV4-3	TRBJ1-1	TGCGCCAGCAGCCAAGGGGCAGTTATGAACACTGAAGCTTTCTTT	CASSQGAVMNTEAFF
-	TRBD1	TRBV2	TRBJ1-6	TGTGCCAGCAGTTACCGGGACAGGAGCTATTCACCCCTCCACTTT	CASSYRDRSYSPLHF
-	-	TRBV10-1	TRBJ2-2	TGCGCCAGCAGGCAGGATGCGACCGGGGAGCTGTTTTTT	CASRQDATGELFF
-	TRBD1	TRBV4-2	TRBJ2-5	TGTGCCAGCAGCCAAGGGACAGGGGTAGAGACCCAGTACTTC	CASSQGTGVETQYF
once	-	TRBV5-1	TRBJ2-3	TGCGCCAGCAGCTTGGTGGGCACGGATACGCAGTATTTT	CASSLVGTDTQYF
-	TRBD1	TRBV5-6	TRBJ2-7	TGTGCCAGCAGCGGGGACAGGACCTACGAGCAGTACTTC	CASSGDRTYEQYF
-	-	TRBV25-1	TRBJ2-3	TGTGCCAGCAGGGACGAGGGAGATACGCAGTATTTT	CASRDEGDTQYF
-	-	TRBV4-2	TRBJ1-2	TGTGCCAGCAGCCAAATGGCAGGGTATGGCTACACCTTC	CASSQMAGYGYTF
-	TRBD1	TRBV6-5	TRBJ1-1	TGTGCCAGCAGTCTGTCGACAGGGTTCACTGAAGCTTTCTTT	CASSLSTGFTEAFF
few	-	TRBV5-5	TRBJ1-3	TGTGCCAGCAGCTTGATCCCTAATTTCTCTGGAAACACCATATATTTT	CASSLIPNFSGNTIYF
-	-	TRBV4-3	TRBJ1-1	TGCGCCAGCAGACCCGACAGATACACTGAAGCTTTCTTT	CASRPDRYTEAFF
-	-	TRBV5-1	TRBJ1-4	TGCGCCAGCAGCTTGGATACCTCGGGGGCTAATGAAAAACTGTTTTTT	CASSLDTSGANEKLFF
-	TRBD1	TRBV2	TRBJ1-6	TGTGCCAGCAGGCGACAGGGGACCAATTCACCCCTCCACTTT	CASRRQGTNSPLHF
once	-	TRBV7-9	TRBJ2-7	TGTGCCAGCAGCTTAGCCGAGACCCGGGCAGGGTATAACTTC	CASSLAETRAGYNF